The clone carrying this T cell receptor beta chain was counted a single time. Its antigen is currently unknown. The record originates from a study of T cell repertoires in cytomegalovirus infection. About the study: Based on public TCR beta signatures, there were indications of CMV infection and of a matching HLA type. Broader study findings: Cumulated frequencies of public TCR beta families served to identify carriers of CMV plus the relevant HLA.

MiXCR was run by TCRdb on the reads, yielding one entry per CDR3 protein. Of about 900,000 distinct CDR3 sequences listed, approximately 31% were seen once; the top ten hold around 15%. Trimming took 8 bases from V and 4 from J; bases not matched to a gene: 11. Per germline, CDR1 DFQATT and CDR2 SNEGSKA (reference sequence). This CDR3 is built from 15 residues. The receptor comes from a human donor in good health (CMV status not recorded). Some clones in this sample may be carry-over from other donors' samples. This chain connects TRBV20-1 to TRBJ1-4; the match to TRBD1 covers 9 bases. The sequenced sample was cultured CD8+ T cells from PBMCs, obtained from culture after CMV antigen stimulation. The CDR3 DNA is TGCAGTTCTCCAGTGGGGACAGGGTTTAATGAAAAACTGTTTTTT. This sequence encodes CSSPVGTGFNEKLFF.